The present T cell receptor beta chain was sequenced within a study of CD4 T cells in relation to SARS-CoV-2 and coronaviruses. Points from the study as a whole: SARS-CoV-2-driven expansion was significantly weaker in crossreactive than monoreactive clones.

Here immunoSEQ multiplex PCR was the method, and the copy in TCRdb shows in-frame clones only, minus some. The sample lists approximately 70,000 clones; over 90% were seen once. Unexposed donor CD4+ T cells date from about 2011-2018, before the COVID-19 pandemic. Concerning this clone itself: Antigen unknown.

The CDR3 spans 16 residues. The germline V gene encodes CDR1 MDHEN and CDR2 SYDVKM. Trimming left V 4 bases short and J 5 bases short, with 20 bases between. J is TRBJ2-5 and V is TRBV28, with D perhaps TRBD2 (5 bases). This clonotype was obtained from a human donor in good health. The sequenced sample was naive CD4+ T cells from PBMCs. Documented subset: naive CD4+ T cells isolated by negative enrichment. CDR3 in DNA: TGTGCCAGCAGTTCGTACCTATCGCGGGCGGGTGAGACCCAGTACTTC. Translating it yields CASSSYLSRAGETQYF.